Presented here are 5 T cell receptor beta chains from one specimen sequenced in a study of blood T cell repertoires in COVID-19. Only in-frame clones appear in the TCRdb table, and some are missing; sequencing was by immunoSEQ multiplex PCR. The profile shows 130,000 to 150,000 clones, 65% to 85% of them singletons. Sequenced: peripheral blood. These receptors came from a woman between 45 and 60 years old with acute or convalescent COVID-19.

This sequence joins TRBV3-1 (or the pseudogene TRBV3-2) and TRBJ1-5; 10 nucleotides match TRBD1. The germline V gene has CDR1 LGHDT and CDR2 YNNKEL (reference sequence). Losses at the gene ends were 4 bases for V and 7 bases for J; bases not matched to a gene: 7. The CDR3 consists of 15 residues. The CDR3 DNA reads as TGTGCCAGCAGCCCTCGGGGACAGGGGAAACAGCCCCAGCATTTT. Protein: CASSPRGQGKQPQHF.

The rearrangement joins TRBV19 to TRBJ2-5, with TRBD2 matching 8 bases. Losses at the gene ends were 7 bases for V and 4 bases for J; bases not matched to a gene: 8. The CDR3 contains 14 residues. Per germline, CDR1 LNHDA and CDR2 SQIVND (reference sequence). The CDR3 loop is CASTSRGGRETQYF. CDR3 in DNA: TGTGCCAGTACTTCTCGGGGGGGCAGAGAGACCCAGTACTTC.

The rearrangement links TRBV7-2 to TRBJ2-1; 10 bases fit TRBD2. In germline, CDR1 is SGHTA, CDR2 FQGNSA. This CDR3 region has 15 residues. The trim removed 5 bases at V and 4 bases at J, leaving 5 bases unmatched. The CDR3 coding sequence is TGTGCCAGCAGCCTAAGGACTAGCGGTTACAATGAGCAGTTCTTC. Translated, it gives CASSLRTSGYNEQFF.

The chain recombines TRBV5-1 with TRBJ2-7; weak D call: TRBD1 (6 bases). The CDR3 sequence is 16 residues long. V was pared by 0 bases and J by 0 bases, with 13 bases between. Germline V gene data show CDR1 as SGHRS and CDR2 as YFSETQ. The chain's CDR3 is CASSLDLQGSSYEQYF. CDR3 DNA sequence: TGCGCCAGCAGCTTGGACTTGCAGGGGAGCTCCTACGAGCAGTACTTC.

The chain couples TRBV28 to TRBJ1-3; D not certain. The germline V gene has CDR1 MDHEN and CDR2 SYDVKM. This CDR3 is 15 amino acids long. Trimming took off 5 bases at V and 1 base at J, with 12 bases between the two ends. CDR3 in DNA: TGTGCCAGCAGTACCAACGGTTATTCTGGAAACACCATATATTTT. This codes for CASSTNGYSGNTIYF.